Reported below is one T cell receptor (beta chain). TCRdb recomputed calls from the PCR reads with MiXCR, one row per CDR3 protein. The profile shows fewer than 15,000 distinct CDR3 sequences, about half of them singletons. This sample stems from a study of tumor-infiltrating lymphocytes in oesophageal squamous cell carcinoma. Per germline, CDR1 SEHNR and CDR2 FQNEAQ (reference sequence). V lost 2 bases and J lost 4, with 17 bases in between. This CDR3 has 17 amino acids. The chain is built from TRBV7-9 and TRBJ2-2; tentative D call: TRBD1 (7 bases). The receptor was isolated from a male donor with esophageal squamous cell carcinoma. Sequencing was performed on normal esophageal tissue next to the tumor. The CDR3 protein is CASSLTGGAGGTGELFF. DNA of the CDR3: TGTGCCAGCAGCTTAACGGGCGGGGCAGGGGGCACCGGGGAGCTGTTTTTT.